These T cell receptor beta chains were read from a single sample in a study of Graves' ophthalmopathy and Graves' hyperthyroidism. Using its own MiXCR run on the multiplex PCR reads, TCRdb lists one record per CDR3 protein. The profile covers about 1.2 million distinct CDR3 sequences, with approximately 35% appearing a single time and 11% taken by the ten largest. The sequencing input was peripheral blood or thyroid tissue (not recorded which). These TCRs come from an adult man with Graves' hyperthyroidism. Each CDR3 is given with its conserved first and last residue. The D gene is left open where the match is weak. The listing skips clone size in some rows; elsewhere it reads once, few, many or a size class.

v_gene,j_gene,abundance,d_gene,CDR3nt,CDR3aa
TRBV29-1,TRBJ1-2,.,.,TGCAGCTTTGACCGCCGCTATGGCTACACCTTC,CSFDRRYGYTF
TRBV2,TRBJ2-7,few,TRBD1,TGTGCCAGCAGTAACAGTCGACAGGGCTCCTACGAGCAGTACTTC,CASSNSRQGSYEQYF
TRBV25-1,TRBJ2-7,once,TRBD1,TGTGCCTGCAGTGGGGACAGGGGAGACGAGCAGTACTTC,CACSGDRGDEQYF
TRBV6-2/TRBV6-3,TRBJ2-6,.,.,TGTGCCAGCAGTTCGGCGACAGTGGCTAACGTCCTGACTTTC,CASSSATVANVLTF
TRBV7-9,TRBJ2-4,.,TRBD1,TGTGCCAGCAGCCCCTCGGGACAGGGTCACATTCAGTACTTC,CASSPSGQGHIQYF
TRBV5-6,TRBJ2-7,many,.,TGTGCCAGCAGCCCCCCGCAGACCTACGAGCAGTACTTC,CASSPPQTYEQYF
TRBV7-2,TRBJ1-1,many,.,TGTGCCAGCAGCTTAGTCGGGGTGAACACTGAAGCTTTCTTT,CASSLVGVNTEAFF
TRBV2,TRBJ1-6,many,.,TGTGCCAGCAGTGAAGTTCAAAGTCCTAATTCACCCCTCCACTTT,CASSEVQSPNSPLHF
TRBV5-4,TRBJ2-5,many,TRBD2,TGTGCCAGCAGCTGGGGACTAGCGGGGGGCCCAGCGGAGACCCAGTACTTC,CASSWGLAGGPAETQYF
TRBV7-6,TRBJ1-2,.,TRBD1,TGTGCCAGCAGCTTAACAGGGGGACCCTATGGCTACACCTTC,CASSLTGGPYGYTF
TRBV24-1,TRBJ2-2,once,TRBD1,TGTGCCACCAGCAGCTCGGGACAGGGGAACACCGGGGAGCTGTTTTTT,CATSSSGQGNTGELFF
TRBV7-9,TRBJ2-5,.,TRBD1,TGTGCCAGCACCGACAGGGGTGGCCAGCAAGAGACCCAGTACTTC,CASTDRGGQQETQYF
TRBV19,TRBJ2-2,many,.,TGTGCCAGTAGTACGTATTCCGGGGAGCTGTTTTTT,CASSTYSGELFF
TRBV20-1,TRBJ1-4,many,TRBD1,TGCAGTGCGATAGAGGGACAGCGGAGAACATTGTTTTTT,CSAIEGQRRTLFF
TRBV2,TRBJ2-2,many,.,TGTGCCAGCAGCGGTTACAGCGGGCTGAACACCGGGGAGCTGTTTTTT,CASSGYSGLNTGELFF
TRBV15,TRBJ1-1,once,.,TGTGCCACCAGCAGAGAAGGGCGGAACACTGAAGCTTTCTTT,CATSREGRNTEAFF
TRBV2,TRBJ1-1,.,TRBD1,TGTGCCAGCGAGGGGGCCTTGAACACTGAAGCTTTCTTT,CASEGALNTEAFF
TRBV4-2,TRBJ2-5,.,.,TGTGCCAGCAGCCAAGGGGCGGTAAAAGAGACCCAGTACTTC,CASSQGAVKETQYF
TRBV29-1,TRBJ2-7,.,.,TGCAGCGTTTTGTCCGACGGAGAAAACGAGCAGTACTTC,CSVLSDGENEQYF
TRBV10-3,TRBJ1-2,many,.,TGTGCCATCAGACAAGTCCAGGGGTATGGCTACACCTTC,CAIRQVQGYGYTF
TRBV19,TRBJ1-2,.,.,TGTGCCAGTACTGCAGCTAACTATGGCTACACCTTC,CASTAANYGYTF
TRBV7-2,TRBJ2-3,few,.,TGTGCCAGCAGCCGGACAGAGAGTAGCACAGATACGCAGTATTTT,CASSRTESSTDTQYF
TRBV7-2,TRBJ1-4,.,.,TGTGCCAGCAGCGAACAGGGTGAGGGTGGGGAAAAACTGTTTTTT,CASSEQGEGGEKLFF
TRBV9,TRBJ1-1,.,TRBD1,TGTGCCAGCAGCCGACAGGGTGTTCTCAACACTGAAGCTTTCTTT,CASSRQGVLNTEAFF
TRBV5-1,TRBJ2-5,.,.,TGCGCCAGCGGCTTGGGGACAAAAGAGACCCAGTACTTC,CASGLGTKETQYF
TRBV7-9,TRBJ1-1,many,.,TGTGCCACCGACGGGCGGAAGAACACTGAAGCTTTCTTT,CATDGRKNTEAFF
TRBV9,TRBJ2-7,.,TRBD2,TGTGCCAGCAGCCCATTCGCGGGGGAGAGGGAAGAGCAGTACTTC,CASSPFAGEREEQYF
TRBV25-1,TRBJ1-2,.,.,TGTGCCAGCAGTTTAGCCCAGGGCGGAGTTGGCTACACCTTC,CASSLAQGGVGYTF
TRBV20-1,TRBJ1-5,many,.,TGCAGTGCTCGGAAGGGGCAGGATCAGCCCCAGCATTTT,CSARKGQDQPQHF
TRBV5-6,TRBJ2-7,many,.,TGTGCCAGCAGCTTAGCGGGCAGGGAGTACGAGCAGTACTTC,CASSLAGREYEQYF
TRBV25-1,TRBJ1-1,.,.,TGTGCCAGCAGCGTCAAGCCACTGGGCACTGAAGCTTTCTTT,CASSVKPLGTEAFF
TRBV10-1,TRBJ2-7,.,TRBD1,TGCGCCAGCTCGACAGGGGTGAACTACTACGAGCAGTACTTC,CASSTGVNYYEQYF
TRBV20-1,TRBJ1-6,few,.,TGCAGTGCCTTCCGGGCTTCAGTAGGGGTGGTGGGTTCACCCCTCCACTTT,CSAFRASVGVVGSPLHF
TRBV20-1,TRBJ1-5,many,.,TGCAGTGCTACTCAAGAAGAAGGGGCGTCAGATCAGCCCCAGCATTTT,CSATQEEGASDQPQHF
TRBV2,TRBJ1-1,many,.,TGTGCCAGCATTTTGACAGTCACTGAAGCTTTCTTT,CASILTVTEAFF
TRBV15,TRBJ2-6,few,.,TGTGCCACCTCCCCAACGAGAAACTCTGGGGCCAACGTCCTGACTTTC,CATSPTRNSGANVLTF
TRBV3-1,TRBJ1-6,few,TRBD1,TGTGCCAGCAGCAACCGACAGGGTGTCTACAATTCACCCCTCCACTTT,CASSNRQGVYNSPLHF